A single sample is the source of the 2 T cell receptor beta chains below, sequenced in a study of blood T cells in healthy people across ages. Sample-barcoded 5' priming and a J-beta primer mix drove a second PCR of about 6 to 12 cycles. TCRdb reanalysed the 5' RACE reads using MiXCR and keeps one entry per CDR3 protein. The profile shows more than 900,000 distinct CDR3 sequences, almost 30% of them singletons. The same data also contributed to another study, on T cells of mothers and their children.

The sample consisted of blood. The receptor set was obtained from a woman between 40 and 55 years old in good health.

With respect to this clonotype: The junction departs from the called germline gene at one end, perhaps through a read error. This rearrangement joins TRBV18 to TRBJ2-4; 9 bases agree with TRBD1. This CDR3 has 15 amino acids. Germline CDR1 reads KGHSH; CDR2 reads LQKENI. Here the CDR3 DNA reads TGTGCCAACTCACCACCTTCAGGACAGGGGCACATTCAGTACTTC. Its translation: CANSPPSGQGHIQYF.

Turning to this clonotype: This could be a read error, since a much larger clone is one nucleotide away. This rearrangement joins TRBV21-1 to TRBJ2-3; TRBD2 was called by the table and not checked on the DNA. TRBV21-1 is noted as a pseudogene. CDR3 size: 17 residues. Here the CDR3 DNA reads TGTGCCAGCAGCTTAAAGTTTGGAGAGTCCTGCACAGATACGCAGTATTTT. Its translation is CASSLKFGESCTDTQYF.